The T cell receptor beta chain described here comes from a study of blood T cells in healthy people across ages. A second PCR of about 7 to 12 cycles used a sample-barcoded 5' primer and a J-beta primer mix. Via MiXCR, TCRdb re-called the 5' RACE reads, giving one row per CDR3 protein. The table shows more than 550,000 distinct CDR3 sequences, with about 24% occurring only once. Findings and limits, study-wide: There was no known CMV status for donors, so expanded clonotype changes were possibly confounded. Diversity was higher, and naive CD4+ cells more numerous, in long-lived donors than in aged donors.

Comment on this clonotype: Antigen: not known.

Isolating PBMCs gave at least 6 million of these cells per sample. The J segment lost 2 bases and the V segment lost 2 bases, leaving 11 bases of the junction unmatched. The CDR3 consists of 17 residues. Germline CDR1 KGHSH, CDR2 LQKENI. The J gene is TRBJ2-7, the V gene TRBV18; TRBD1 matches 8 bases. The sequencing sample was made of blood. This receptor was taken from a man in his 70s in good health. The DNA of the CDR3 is TGTGCCAGCTCACCAGTTCCCCTGAGACAGGGGCCCTACGAGCAGTACTTC. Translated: CASSPVPLRQGPYEQYF.